This TCR beta chain originates from a study of blood T cell repertoires in COVID-19. Measured with immunoSEQ multiplex PCR; TCRdb has only the in-frame clones, and not every one. The profile shows 200,000 to 300,000 clones, approximately 91% of them singletons. V dropped 3 bases and J dropped 5 bases, with 11 bases sitting between them. CDR3 length: 14 residues. Per germline, CDR1 LNHNV and CDR2 YYDKDF (reference sequence). The J gene is TRBJ1-5, the V gene TRBV15; a weak D match, TRBD1 (5 bases). Sequencing used peripheral blood. The TCR sequence derives from a human donor in a cohort sampled during active COVID-19. DNA for the CDR3: TGTGCCACCAGCAGGATCCCACAGGATCAGCCCCAGCATTTT. As protein: CATSRIPQDQPQHF. Looking up the rest from reference TRBV15 and TRBJ1-5 gives the full variable domain: DAMVIQNPRYQVTQFGKPVTLSCSQTLNHNVMYWYQQKSSQAPKLLFHYYDKDFNNEADTPDNFQSRRPNTSFCFLDIRSPGLGDTAMYLCATSRIPQDQPQHFGDGTRLSIL.